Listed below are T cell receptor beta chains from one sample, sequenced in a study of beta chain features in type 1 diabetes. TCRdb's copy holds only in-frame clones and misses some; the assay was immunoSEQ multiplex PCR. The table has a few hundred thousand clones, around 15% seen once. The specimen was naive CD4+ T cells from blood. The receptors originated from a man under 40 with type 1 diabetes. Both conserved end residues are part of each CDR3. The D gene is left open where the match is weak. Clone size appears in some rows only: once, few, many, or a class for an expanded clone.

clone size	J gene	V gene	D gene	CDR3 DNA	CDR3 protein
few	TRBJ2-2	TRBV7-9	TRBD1	TGTGCCAGCAGCTTAGCGACAGGGAGAGACACCGGGGAGCTGTTTTTT	CASSLATGRDTGELFF
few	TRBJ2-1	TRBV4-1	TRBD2	TGCGCCAGCAGCCAAGAGGTTGCTAGCGGGAGGTTCTATGAGCAGTTCTTC	CASSQEVASGRFYEQFF
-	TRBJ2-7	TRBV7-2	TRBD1	TGTGCCAGCAGCCACACCGGGACAGGGGACTACGAGCAGTACTTC	CASSHTGTGDYEQYF
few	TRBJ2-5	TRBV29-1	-	TGCAGCGTCGACCCCCCAGGGCAAGAGACCCAGTACTTC	CSVDPPGQETQYF
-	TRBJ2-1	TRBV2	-	TGTGCCAGCAGTTATAGTCAGAATGAGCAGTTCTTC	CASSYSQNEQFF
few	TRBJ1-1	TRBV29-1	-	TGCAGCGTCCCGCTGCCGCCGGGACACCAGAACACTGAAGCTTTCTTT	CSVPLPPGHQNTEAFF
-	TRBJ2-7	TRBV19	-	TGTGCCAGTAGTATCCGGGACGGCGAGCAGTACTTC	CASSIRDGEQYF
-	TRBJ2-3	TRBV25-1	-	TGTGCCAGCAGTGATAAAGTAACTACAGATACGCAGTATTTT	CASSDKVTTDTQYF
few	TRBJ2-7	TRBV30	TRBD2	TGTGCCGGGGGGACTATTGCCTACGAGCAGTACTTC	CAGGTIAYEQYF
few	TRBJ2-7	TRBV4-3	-	TGCGCCAGCAGCTTGGGTATTACCTACGAGCAGTACTTC	CASSLGITYEQYF
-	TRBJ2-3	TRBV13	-	TGTGCCAGCAGCTCCCCAAGGTTCACAGATACGCAGTATTTT	CASSSPRFTDTQYF
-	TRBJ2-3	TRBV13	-	TGTGCCAGCAGCCCCCCCTTTGGAGCGAGGGGCACAGATACGCAGTATTTT	CASSPPFGARGTDTQYF
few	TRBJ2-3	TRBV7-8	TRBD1	TGTGCCAGCAGCTCGAGGGGACAGGGCGTCAGCACAGATACGCAGTATTTT	CASSSRGQGVSTDTQYF
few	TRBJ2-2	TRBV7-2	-	TGTGCCAGCAGCTTAGCGCTGCATCCTACGGCCACCGGGGAGCTGTTTTTT	CASSLALHPTATGELFF
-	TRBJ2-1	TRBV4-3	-	TGCGCCAGCAGCCAAAGATCACTAGCAAATGAGCAGTTCTTC	CASSQRSLANEQFF
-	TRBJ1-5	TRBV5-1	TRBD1	TGCGCCAGCAGCTTGGGAAGCACAGGGGATCAGCCCCAGCATTTT	CASSLGSTGDQPQHF
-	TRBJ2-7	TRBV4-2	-	TGTGCCAGCAGCCAAGACAGCTTGAGCAACTACGAGCAGTACTTC	CASSQDSLSNYEQYF
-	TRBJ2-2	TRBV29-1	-	TGCAGCGTTCGAGGCTTATTGAACACCGGGGAGCTGTTTTTT	CSVRGLLNTGELFF
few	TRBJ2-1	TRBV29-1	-	TGCAGCGGGCGGCTGAGCTCCTACAATGAGCAGTTCTTC	CSGRLSSYNEQFF
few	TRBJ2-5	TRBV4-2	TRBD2	TGTGCCAGCAGCCCGACGGGGGCGGGAGGCCCAACGGGGGAGACCCAGTACTTC	CASSPTGAGGPTGETQYF
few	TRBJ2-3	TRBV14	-	TGTGCCAGCAGCTACACAGATACGCAGTATTTT	CASSYTDTQYF
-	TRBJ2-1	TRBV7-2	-	TGTGCCAGCAGCTTAGTAGGACCCGATGAGCAGTTCTTC	CASSLVGPDEQFF
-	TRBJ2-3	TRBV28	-	TGTGCCAGCAGTCCCCTTTTCTCAGGCACAGATACGCAGTATTTT	CASSPLFSGTDTQYF
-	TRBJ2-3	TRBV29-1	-	TGCAGCGTCCCTTGGACGGGGGAGTCAGATACGCAGTATTTT	CSVPWTGESDTQYF
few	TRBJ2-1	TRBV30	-	TGTGCCTGGAGTGTAAGGGGCAATGAGCAGTTCTTC	CAWSVRGNEQFF
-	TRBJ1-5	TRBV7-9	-	TGTGCCAGCAGCTTAGTTTCAGGGGCAGGACAGCCCCAGCATTTT	CASSLVSGAGQPQHF
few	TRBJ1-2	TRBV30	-	TGTGCCTGGAGTCACTTTCGGGCCCAGGGCTACACCTTC	CAWSHFRAQGYTF
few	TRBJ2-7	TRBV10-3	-	TGTGCCATCAGTGTCGCTAGCTACGAGCAGTACTTC	CAISVASYEQYF
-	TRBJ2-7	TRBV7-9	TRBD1	TGTGCCAGCAGCTCCGTTGGACAGGGAGTAGGCTACGAGCAGTACTTC	CASSSVGQGVGYEQYF
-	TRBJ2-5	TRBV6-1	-	TGTGCCAGCAGGTTGACTGTTGGAGAGACCCAGTACTTC	CASRLTVGETQYF
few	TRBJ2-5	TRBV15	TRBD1	TGTGCCACCAGCGCGACAGGGGGCGCAGAGACCCAGTACTTC	CATSATGGAETQYF